A single sample is the source of the 29 T cell receptor beta chains below, sequenced in a study of cytomegalovirus exposure and HLA in healthy donors. TCRdb keeps only in-frame clones here, not all; method: immunoSEQ multiplex PCR. The data hold 70,000 to 75,000 clones, with around 96% observed a single time. Input material: PBMCs. The receptors stem from a man aged 18-30 years in good health and CMV-seropositive.

This chain links TRBV6-6 with TRBJ2-7; D may be TRBD1 (6 bases). The CDR3 consists of 15 residues. Trimming pared 2 bases from V and 2 bases from J, leaving 13 bases between. Germline CDR1 MNHNY, CDR2 SVGAGI (reference sequence). For the CDR3, the DNA is TGTGCCAGCAGTTACGACAGGATGTCGACCTACGAGCAGTACTTC. Translated: CASSYDRMSTYEQYF.

The chain has TRBV2 and TRBJ2-5; weak D call: TRBD1 (5 bases). The germline CDR1 and CDR2 sequences are SNHLY and FYNNEI. The V end was cut by 1 base, the J end by 7 bases, with 16 bases between. The CDR3 is 15 residues long. CDR3 region: CASSEGQLPRGTQYF. The CDR3 nucleotides read TGTGCCAGCAGTGAAGGGCAGCTACCAAGGGGGACCCAGTACTTC.

The rearrangement joins TRBV5-1 to TRBJ2-5, with 7 bases aligning to TRBD2. In germline, CDR1 is SGHRS, CDR2 YFSETQ. The CDR3 length is 14 residues. V was pared by 3 bases and J by 2 bases, with 4 bases of the junction left unmatched. CDR3 protein: CASSSSGGQETQYF. The CDR3 DNA reads as TGCGCCAGCAGCTCTTCCGGGGGGCAAGAGACCCAGTACTTC. The full variable domain, in which reference TRBV5-1 and TRBJ2-5 provide the parts outside the CDR3, is KAGVTQTPRYLIKTRGQQVTLSCSPISGHRSVSWYQQTPGQGLQFLFEYFSETQRNKGNFPGRFSGRQFSNSRSEMNVSTLELGDSALYLCASSSSGGQETQYFGPGTRLLVL.

This chain connects TRBV6-5 to TRBJ2-5; no clear D gene. CDR3 length equals 14 residues. Germline CDR1 reads MNHEY; CDR2 reads SVGAGI. V lost 0 bases and J 0 bases, leaving 5 bases between the germline ends. Here the CDR3 DNA reads TGTGCCAGCAGTTACTCCCCGTACCAAGAGACCCAGTACTTC. Protein sequence: CASSYSPYQETQYF.

This clone was observed a single time. The V and J genes are TRBV28 and TRBJ2-2; TRBD2 matches at 8 bases. The CDR3 loop spans 16 amino acids. V shed 2 bases, J shed 1 base, and the junction held 3 bases outside the gene matches. Germline CDR1 MDHEN, CDR2 SYDVKM. The CDR3 bases are TGTGCCAGCAGTTTAGCGACTAGCGTGAACACCGGGGAGCTGTTTTTT. It encodes CASSLATSVNTGELFF.

The CDR3 protein is CASSVAPRSSEETQYF. CDR3 nucleotide sequence: TGTGCCAGCAGCGTAGCCCCGCGATCCTCGGAAGAGACCCAGTACTTC. The V and J genes are TRBV9 and TRBJ2-5; the D is unclear. The CDR3 runs 16 residues. Trimming pared 0 bases from V and 3 bases from J, leaving 15 bases between. Germline CDR1 and CDR2: SGDLS and YYNGEE.

The chain combines TRBV4-1 with TRBJ2-1, with D possibly matching TRBD2 (5 bases). The V end lost 2 bases, the J end lost 2 bases, and 13 bases lay between the germline ends. CDR1 is MGHRA and CDR2 is YSYEKL in the germline V gene. This CDR3 has 16 residues. The CDR3 sequence is CASSQQLARTYNEQFF. The CDR3 region has the DNA TGCGCCAGCAGCCAACAATTAGCGCGTACCTACAATGAGCAGTTCTTC.

This chain joins TRBV6-1 and TRBJ2-4; 7 nucleotides line up with TRBD1. J lost 5 bases, V lost 1 base, and 11 bases had no gene match. Germline V gene sequence: CDR1 MNHNS, CDR2 SASEGT. CDR3 size: 17 residues. The CDR3 DNA is TGTGCCAGCAGTGAAGAAGTAAGGGACAGCACAGAAAACATTCAGTACTTC. Protein product: CASSEEVRDSTENIQYF.

DNA for the CDR3: TGTGCCAGCAGAGAACCCCCCTCGTCCGAGTACGGTGAAGCTTTCTTT. Its translation is CASREPPSSEYGEAFF. The V gene is TRBV6-1, the J gene TRBJ1-1; no reliable D call. The CDR3 is made up of 16 amino acids. Germline V gene sequence: CDR1 MNHNS, CDR2 SASEGT. Trimming cost V 6 bases and J 7 bases, with 24 bases left between them.

This clone was seen only once. The gene calls are TRBV19 and TRBJ2-2, with TRBD2 matching 9 bases. The V gene end was trimmed by 2 bases and the J gene end by 6 bases; junction bases not matched to a gene: 4. This CDR3 is 15 amino acids long. Germline CDR1 and CDR2: LNHDA and SQIVND (reference sequence). This CDR3 is CASSIWLAGSGELFF. The CDR3 nucleotides read TGTGCCAGTAGTATATGGCTAGCGGGATCCGGGGAGCTGTTTTTT.

This chain uses TRBV7-9 with TRBJ1-2; 10 bases fit TRBD1. V lost 0 bases to trimming and J lost 9 bases; unmatched junction nucleotides: 4. CDR1 is SEHNR, CDR2 FQNEAQ, per germline (reference sequence). The CDR3 is made up of 14 amino acids. DNA for the CDR3: TGTGCCAGCAGCTTAGCTCGGACAGGGGGAAGCTACACCTTC. Translating it yields CASSLARTGGSYTF.

The CDR3 loop is CASSSQGAGETQYF. CDR3 bases: TGTGCCAGCAGCTCGCAGGGGGCTGGGGAGACCCAGTACTTC. The V gene is TRBV5-6, the J gene TRBJ2-5, with 8 bases lining up with TRBD1. The V and J ends lost 3 bases and 5 bases, in that order; junction bases with no gene match: 6. Germline CDR1 reads SGHDT; CDR2 reads YYEEEE. This CDR3 region has 14 residues.

This clone is a singleton in its sample. V is TRBV19 and J is TRBJ2-4, with D perhaps matching TRBD1 (6 bases). The CDR3 runs 14 residues. The germline gives CDR1 LNHDA, CDR2 SQIVND (reference sequence). V was clipped by 6 bases and J by 1 base, with 10 bases between them. The CDR3 spells CASSQGRAKNIQYF. In DNA, the CDR3 is TGTGCCAGTAGCCAGGGGCGGGCCAAAAACATTCAGTACTTC.

In nucleotides, the CDR3 is TGCGCCAGCAGCCCGTTAGCGGGGGGCAACACCGGGGAGCTGTTTTTT. Encoded protein: CASSPLAGGNTGELFF. The genes are TRBV5-1 and TRBJ2-2; TRBD2 matches 10 bases. With V trimmed by 4 bases and J by 2 bases, 5 bases remained unmatched. The CDR3 is 16 amino acids. Germline loops: CDR1 SGHRS, CDR2 YFSETQ.

The CDR3 loop reads CASGGVRLAGTDTQYF. CDR3 nucleotides: TGTGCCAGCGGTGGGGTTAGGCTAGCGGGTACAGATACGCAGTATTTT. The V call is TRBV27, the J call TRBJ2-3, with 8 bases lining up with TRBD2. CDR3 length: 16 residues. Germline V gives CDR1 MNHEY, CDR2 SMNVEV (reference sequence). V was clipped by 8 bases and J by 3 bases; unmatched bases: 13.

The V gene is TRBV9, the J gene TRBJ1-2; no clear D. V shed 0 bases and J shed 2 bases, with 11 bases lying between them. This CDR3 has 15 residues. Per the germline V gene, CDR1 is SGDLS and CDR2 is YYNGEE. In DNA, the CDR3 is TGTGCCAGCAGCGTAGATTCGACATTCAACTATGGCTACACCTTC. This encodes CASSVDSTFNYGYTF. Variable domain in full (rest from reference TRBV9 and TRBJ1-2): DSGVTQTPKHLITATGQRVTLRCSPRSGDLSVYWYQQSLDQGLQFLIQYYNGEERAKGNILERFSAQQFPDLHSELNLSSLELGDSALYFCASSVDSTFNYGYTFGSGTRLTVV.

The chain is built from TRBV27 and TRBJ2-7, with D maybe TRBD1 (6 bases). Deletions cut 8 bases from V and 0 bases from J, with 11 bases between. CDR1 is MNHEY and CDR2 is SMNVEV in the germline V gene (reference sequence). The CDR3 runs 13 residues. The CDR3 nucleotides read TGTGCCAGCTCGGGACACAACTCCTACGAGCAGTACTTC. It specifies CASSGHNSYEQYF.

The genes are TRBV28 and TRBJ1-2; tentative D call: TRBD1 (6 bases). V lost 3 bases to trimming and J lost 7 bases, with 15 bases between them. The CDR3 is made up of 14 amino acids. Germline values: CDR1 MDHEN, CDR2 SYDVKM. The CDR3 DNA follows: TGTGCCAGCAGTTTGGTAGTCGTGGGGGCTGGCTACACCTTC. Protein product: CASSLVVVGAGYTF.

This clone was recorded once. The chain is built from TRBV2 and TRBJ2-7; 9 bases map to TRBD1. V shed 6 bases, J shed 6 bases, and the junction held 9 bases outside the gene matches. This CDR3 comprises 14 residues. CDR1 SNHLY and CDR2 FYNNEI come from the germline V gene. DNA for the CDR3: TGTGCCAGCAGCCACGGGACAGGGAACGGCGAGCAGTACTTC. Protein sequence: CASSHGTGNGEQYF.

This chain uses TRBV5-4 with TRBJ1-2; 8 nucleotides match TRBD1. J lost 7 bases, V lost 4 bases, and 9 bases had no gene match. CDR1 is SGHNT, CDR2 YYREEE, per germline (reference sequence). This CDR3 spans 14 amino acids. CDR3 protein: CASSPGDRRGGYTF. Written as DNA, the CDR3 is TGTGCCAGCAGCCCCGGGGACAGGCGTGGTGGCTACACCTTC.

This sequence joins TRBV28 and TRBJ2-4, with 7 bases matching TRBD1. The CDR3 length is 17 residues. Germline V lookup: CDR1 MDHEN, CDR2 SYDVKM. V was pared by 2 bases and J by 0 bases, with 7 bases of the junction left unmatched. CDR3 amino acids: CASSLAPGTEAKNIQYF. CDR3 sequence (DNA): TGTGCCAGCAGTTTAGCCCCCGGGACAGAAGCCAAAAACATTCAGTACTTC. Full variable domain (remainder filled in from reference TRBV28 and TRBJ2-4): DVKVTQSSRYLVKRTGEKVFLECVQDMDHENMFWYRQDPGLGLRLIYFSYDVKMKEKGDIPEGYSVSREKKERFSLILESASTNQTSMYLCASSLAPGTEAKNIQYFGAGTRLSVL.

This clone was detected a few times. Here the CDR3 DNA reads TGTGCCAGCAGTTTTAGGGGGTATGGCTACACCTTC. This translates into CASSFRGYGYTF. The gene calls are TRBV27 and TRBJ1-2; maybe TRBD1 (6 bases). Germline CDR1 reads MNHEY; CDR2 reads SMNVEV (reference sequence). The CDR3 contains 12 residues. With 3 bases removed from V and 5 bases from J, the gap between germline ends came to 7 bases.

V is TRBV29-1 and J is TRBJ1-2; weak D call: TRBD1 (6 bases). The CDR3 covers 12 residues. Trimming shortened V by 6 bases and J by 6 bases, and 14 bases separated the two germline ends. CDR1 is SQVTM, CDR2 ANQGSEA, per germline. The CDR3 loop reads CSVVQGWNGYTF. CDR3 in DNA: TGCAGCGTCGTACAGGGATGGAATGGCTACACCTTC.

The chain recombines TRBV7-2 with TRBJ2-7; D might be TRBD2 (6 bases). Trimming took 6 bases from V and 2 from J, leaving 14 bases between them. The CDR3 extends over 14 amino acids. The germline V gene encodes CDR1 SGHTA and CDR2 FQGNSA. In DNA, the CDR3 is TGTGCCAGCAGTTTACAGGAGGGAGCCTACGAGCAGTACTTC. Translation gives CASSLQEGAYEQYF.

The sample holds one count of this clone. The gene calls are TRBV2 and TRBJ2-7; perhaps TRBD2 as D (5 bases). V lost 7 bases, J lost 7 bases, and 14 bases lay in between. The germline V gene encodes CDR1 SNHLY and CDR2 FYNNEI. The CDR3 is 12 amino acids. CDR3 sequence reads: CASNDGEGEQYF. CDR3 coding DNA: TGTGCCAGCAACGACGGGGAAGGGGAGCAGTACTTC. The complete variable domain, with remaining parts taken from reference TRBV2 and TRBJ2-7, reads EPEVTQTPSHQVTQMGQEVILRCVPISNHLYFYWYRQILGQKVEFLVSFYNNEISEKSEIFDDQFSVERPDGSNFTLKIRSTKLEDSAMYFCASNDGEGEQYFGPGTRLTVT.

The chain links TRBV4-2 to TRBJ2-1; 8 bases are shared with TRBD1. V lost 4 bases to trimming and J lost 10 bases; unmatched junction nucleotides: 6. The CDR3 consists of 13 residues. Germline CDR1 is LGHNA and CDR2 is YNFKEQ. CDR3 loop: CASSPGQGGEQFF. CDR3 sequence (DNA): TGTGCCAGCAGCCCCGGACAGGGTGGCGAGCAGTTCTTC.

J is TRBJ2-7 and V is TRBV7-9, with D tentatively TRBD1 (5 bases). V was shortened by 4 bases and J by 6 bases, with 16 bases between the two germline ends. CDR1 is SEHNR and CDR2 is FQNEAQ in the germline V gene (reference sequence). There are 14 residues in the CDR3. The CDR3 loop reads CASSSTVGDLEQYF. The CDR3 DNA sequence: TGTGCCAGCAGCTCCACCGTAGGGGATCTCGAGCAGTACTTC.

The chain recombines TRBV6-4 with TRBJ1-2; D call uncertain. CDR1 is MRHNA, CDR2 SNTAGT, per germline. V gave up 2 bases and J gave up 3 bases, with 16 bases separating them. There are 16 residues in the CDR3. The chain's CDR3 is CASSDPNAGFYYGYTF. As DNA, the CDR3 is TGTGCCAGCAGTGACCCGAATGCGGGCTTCTACTATGGCTACACCTTC.

This sequence joins TRBV28 and TRBJ1-1; D gene unclear. Germline V CDR1 and CDR2: MDHEN, SYDVKM. The CDR3 covers 9 residues. CDR3 sequence reads: CVVGTEAFF. CDR3 bases: TGTGTAGTCGGCACTGAAGCTTTCTTT.